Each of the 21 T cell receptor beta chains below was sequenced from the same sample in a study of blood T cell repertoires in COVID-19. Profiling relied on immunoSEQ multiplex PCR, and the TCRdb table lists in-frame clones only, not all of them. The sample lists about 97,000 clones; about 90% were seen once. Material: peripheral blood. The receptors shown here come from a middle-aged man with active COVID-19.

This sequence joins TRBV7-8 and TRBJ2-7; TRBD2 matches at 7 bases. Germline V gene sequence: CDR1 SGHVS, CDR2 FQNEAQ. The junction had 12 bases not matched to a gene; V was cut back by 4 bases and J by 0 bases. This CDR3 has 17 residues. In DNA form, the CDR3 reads TGTGCCAGCAGCTACCAAACCAGGCGGGGGAGCTCCTACGAGCAGTACTTC. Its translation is CASSYQTRRGSSYEQYF.

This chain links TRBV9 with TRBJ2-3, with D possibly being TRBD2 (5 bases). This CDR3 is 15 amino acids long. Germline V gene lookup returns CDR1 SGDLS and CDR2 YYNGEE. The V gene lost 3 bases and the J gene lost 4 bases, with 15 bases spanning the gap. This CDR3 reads CASSGRPLRPDTQYF. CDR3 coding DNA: TGTGCCAGCAGCGGGAGGCCCCTCAGACCAGATACGCAGTATTTT.

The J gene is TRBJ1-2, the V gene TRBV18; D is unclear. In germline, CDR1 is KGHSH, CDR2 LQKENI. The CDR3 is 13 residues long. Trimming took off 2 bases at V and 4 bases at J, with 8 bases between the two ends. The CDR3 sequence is CASSPADSYGYTF. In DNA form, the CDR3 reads TGTGCCAGCTCACCAGCCGATAGCTATGGCTACACCTTC.

The CDR3 sequence is CASSLGDRSTDTQYF. In DNA, the CDR3 is TGTGCCAGCAGCTTGGGGGACAGGAGCACAGATACGCAGTATTTT. V usage is TRBV5-4 and J usage is TRBJ2-3, with 8 positions matching TRBD1. The J segment lost 0 bases and the V segment lost 0 bases, leaving 0 bases of the junction unmatched. Germline V lookup: CDR1 SGHNT, CDR2 YYREEE (reference sequence). This CDR3 region has 15 residues.

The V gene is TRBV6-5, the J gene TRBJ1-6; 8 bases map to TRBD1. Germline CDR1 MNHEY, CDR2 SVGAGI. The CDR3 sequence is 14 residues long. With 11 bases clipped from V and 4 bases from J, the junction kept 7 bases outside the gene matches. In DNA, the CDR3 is TGTGCCTCTCAGGGGGCAGCTTATAATTCACCCCTCCACTTT. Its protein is CASQGAAYNSPLHF.

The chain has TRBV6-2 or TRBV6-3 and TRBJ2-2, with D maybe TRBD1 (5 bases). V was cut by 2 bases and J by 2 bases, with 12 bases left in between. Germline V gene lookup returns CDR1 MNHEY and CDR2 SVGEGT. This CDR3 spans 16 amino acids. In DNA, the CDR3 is TGTGCCAGCAGTTACGGGGCAGCCCTAAACACCGGGGAGCTGTTTTTT. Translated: CASSYGAALNTGELFF.

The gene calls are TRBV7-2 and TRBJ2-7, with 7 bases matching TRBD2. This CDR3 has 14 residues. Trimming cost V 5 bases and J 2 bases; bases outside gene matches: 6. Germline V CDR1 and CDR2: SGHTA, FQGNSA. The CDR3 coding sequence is TGTGCCAGCAGCCCCCGCGGGGGAACCTACGAGCAGTACTTC. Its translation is CASSPRGGTYEQYF.

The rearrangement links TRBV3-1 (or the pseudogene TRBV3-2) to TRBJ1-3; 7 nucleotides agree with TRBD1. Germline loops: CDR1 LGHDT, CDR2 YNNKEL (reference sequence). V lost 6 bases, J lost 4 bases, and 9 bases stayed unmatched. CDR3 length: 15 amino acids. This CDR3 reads CASSRYDRAGNTIYF. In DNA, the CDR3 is TGTGCCAGCAGTCGATACGACAGGGCCGGAAACACCATATATTTT.

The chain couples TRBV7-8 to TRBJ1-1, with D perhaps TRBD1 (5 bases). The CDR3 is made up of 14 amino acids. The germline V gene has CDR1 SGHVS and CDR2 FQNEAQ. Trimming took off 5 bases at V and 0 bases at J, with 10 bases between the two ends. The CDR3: CASSHGGMNTEAFF. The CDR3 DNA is TGTGCCAGCAGCCACGGGGGTATGAACACTGAAGCTTTCTTT.

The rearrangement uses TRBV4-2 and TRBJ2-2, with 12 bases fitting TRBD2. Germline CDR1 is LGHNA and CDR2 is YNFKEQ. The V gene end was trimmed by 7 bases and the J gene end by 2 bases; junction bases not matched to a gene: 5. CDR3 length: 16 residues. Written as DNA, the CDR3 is TGTGCCAGCATGACGACTAGCGGGGGTAACACCGGGGAGCTGTTTTTT. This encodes CASMTTSGGNTGELFF.

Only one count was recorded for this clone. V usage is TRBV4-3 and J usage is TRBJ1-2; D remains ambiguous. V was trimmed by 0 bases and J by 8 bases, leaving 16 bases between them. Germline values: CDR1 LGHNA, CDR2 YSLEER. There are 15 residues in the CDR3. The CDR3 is CASSQDIQPAGGYTF. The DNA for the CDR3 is TGCGCCAGCAGCCAAGATATACAGCCAGCGGGGGGCTACACCTTC.

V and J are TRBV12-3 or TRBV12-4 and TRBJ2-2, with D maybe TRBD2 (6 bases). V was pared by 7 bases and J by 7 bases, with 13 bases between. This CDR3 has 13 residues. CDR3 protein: CASTRSSVGELFF. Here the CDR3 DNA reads TGTGCCAGCACCCGCTCTAGCGTCGGGGAGCTGTTTTTT.

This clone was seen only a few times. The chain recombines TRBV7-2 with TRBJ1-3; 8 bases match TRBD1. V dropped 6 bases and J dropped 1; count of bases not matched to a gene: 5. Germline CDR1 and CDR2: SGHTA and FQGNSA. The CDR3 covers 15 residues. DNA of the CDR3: TGTGCCAGCAGTTCACAGGGGGATTCTGGAAACACCATATATTTT. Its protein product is CASSSQGDSGNTIYF.

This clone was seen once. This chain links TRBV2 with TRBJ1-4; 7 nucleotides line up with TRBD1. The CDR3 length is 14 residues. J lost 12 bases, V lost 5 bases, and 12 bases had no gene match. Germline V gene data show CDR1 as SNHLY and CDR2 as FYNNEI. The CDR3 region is CASSTQTGQRELFF. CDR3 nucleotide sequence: TGTGCCAGCAGTACCCAGACAGGGCAGAGGGAACTGTTTTTT.

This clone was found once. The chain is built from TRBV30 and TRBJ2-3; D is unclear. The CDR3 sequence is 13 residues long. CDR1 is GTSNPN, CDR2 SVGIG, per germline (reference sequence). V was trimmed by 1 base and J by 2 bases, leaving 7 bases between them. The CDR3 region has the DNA TGTGCCTGGAGTGCCAGGTTCACAGATACGCAGTATTTT. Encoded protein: CAWSARFTDTQYF.

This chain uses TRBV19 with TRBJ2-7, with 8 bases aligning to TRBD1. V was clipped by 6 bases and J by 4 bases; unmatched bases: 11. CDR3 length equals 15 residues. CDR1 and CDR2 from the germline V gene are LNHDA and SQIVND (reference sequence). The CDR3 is CASSDENRGKYEQYF. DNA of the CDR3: TGTGCCAGTAGCGACGAAAACAGGGGGAAATACGAGCAGTACTTC. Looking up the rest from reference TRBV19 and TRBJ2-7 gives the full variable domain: DGGITQSPKYLFRKEGQNVTLSCEQNLNHDAMYWYRQDPGQGLRLIYYSQIVNDFQKGDIAEGYSVSREKKESFPLTVTSAQKNPTAFYLCASSDENRGKYEQYFGPGTRLTVT.

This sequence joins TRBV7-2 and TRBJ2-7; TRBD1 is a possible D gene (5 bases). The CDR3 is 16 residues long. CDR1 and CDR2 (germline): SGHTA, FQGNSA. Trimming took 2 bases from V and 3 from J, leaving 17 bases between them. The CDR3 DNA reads TGTGCCAGCAGCTTACAGGGAATGGGGTTGAGCTACGAGCAGTACTTC. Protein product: CASSLQGMGLSYEQYF. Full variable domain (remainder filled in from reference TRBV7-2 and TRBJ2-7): GAGVSQSPSNKVTEKGKDVELRCDPISGHTALYWYRQSLGQGLEFLIYFQGNSAPDKSGLPSDRFSAERTGGSVSTLTIQRTQQEDSAVYLCASSLQGMGLSYEQYFGPGTRLTVT.

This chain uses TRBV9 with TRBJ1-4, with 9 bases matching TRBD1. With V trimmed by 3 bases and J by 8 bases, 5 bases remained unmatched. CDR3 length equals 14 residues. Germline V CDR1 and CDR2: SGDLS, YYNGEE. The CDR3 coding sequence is TGTGCCAGCAGCGCCGGGACAGGGAAAGAAAAACTGTTTTTT. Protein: CASSAGTGKEKLFF.

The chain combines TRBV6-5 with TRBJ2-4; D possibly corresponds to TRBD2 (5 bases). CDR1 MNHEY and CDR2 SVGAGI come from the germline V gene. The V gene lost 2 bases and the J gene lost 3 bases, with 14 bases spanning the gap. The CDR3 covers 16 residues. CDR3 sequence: CASSYGPGENKNIQYF. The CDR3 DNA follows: TGTGCCAGCAGTTACGGCCCCGGGGAAAACAAAAACATTCAGTACTTC.

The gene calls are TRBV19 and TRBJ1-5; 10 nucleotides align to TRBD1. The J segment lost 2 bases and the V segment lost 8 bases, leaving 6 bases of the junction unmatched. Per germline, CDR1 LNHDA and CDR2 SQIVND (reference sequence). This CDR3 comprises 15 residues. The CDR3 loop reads CASLPTGGGNQPQHF. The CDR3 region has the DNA TGTGCCAGTTTACCGACAGGGGGCGGCAATCAGCCCCAGCATTTT.

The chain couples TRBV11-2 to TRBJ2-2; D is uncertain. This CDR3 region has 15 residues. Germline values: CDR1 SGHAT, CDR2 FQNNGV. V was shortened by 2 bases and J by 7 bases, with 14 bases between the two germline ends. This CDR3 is CASSLWSQAGGELFF. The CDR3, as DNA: TGTGCCAGCAGCTTATGGTCTCAAGCCGGCGGGGAGCTGTTTTTT.